Listed below are T cell receptor beta chains from one sample, sequenced in a study of blood T cell repertoires in COVID-19. Produced via immunoSEQ multiplex PCR; TCRdb's table is partial and in-frame only. The sample has more than 70,000 clones, 82% seen once; the top ten hold just over 35%. Sequencing was done on a sample of peripheral blood. These receptors were obtained from a woman in her seventies with acute or convalescent COVID-19. Each CDR3 is given with its conserved first and last residue. The D gene is left open where the match is weak. Clone size, where shown, is once, few, many, or a class for clones that have expanded.

TRBV10-1	NA	NA	18	TRBJ2-1	CASSDPSQRGSSYNEQFF	TGCGCCAGCAGTGACCCAAGCCAACGGGGGAGCTCCTACAATGAGCAGTTCTTC
TRBV6-5	NA	NA	14	TRBJ2-6	CASSLGGAANVLTF	TGTGCCAGCAGTTTAGGGGGTGCGGCCAACGTCCTGACTTTC
TRBV9	NA	TRBD2	15	TRBJ2-5	CASSARTSGGETQYF	TGTGCCAGCAGCGCAAGGACTAGCGGGGGGGAGACCCAGTACTTC
TRBV7-8	NA	NA	18	TRBJ2-6	CASSLFSGSASGANVLTF	TGTGCCAGCAGCTTATTCTCCGGGTCCGCCTCTGGGGCCAACGTCCTGACTTTC
TRBV7-9	few	NA	14	TRBJ2-5	CASIREAGDETQYF	TGTGCCAGCATCAGAGAAGCAGGGGACGAGACCCAGTACTTC
TRBV10-2	NA	TRBD1	12	TRBJ1-2	CASSATGIGYTF	TGCGCCAGCAGCGCGACAGGGATCGGCTACACCTTC
TRBV11-3	NA	TRBD1	13	TRBJ1-2	CASSQDRGYGYTF	TGTGCCAGCAGTCAGGACAGGGGATATGGCTACACCTTC
TRBV6-4	NA	TRBD1	18	TRBJ1-5	CASSDGSRTGGSNQPQHF	TGTGCCAGCAGTGACGGAAGTCGGACAGGGGGATCCAATCAGCCCCAGCATTTT
TRBV25-1	NA	NA	12	TRBJ2-7	CASSEIGNEQYF	TGTGCCAGCAGTGAAATCGGGAACGAGCAGTACTTC
TRBV5-1	NA	TRBD2	15	TRBJ2-5	CASSGGGRTQETQYF	TGCGCCAGCAGCGGTGGCGGGAGAACACAAGAGACCCAGTACTTC
TRBV5-1	NA	NA	14	TRBJ2-3	CASRTDWGTDTQYF	TGCGCCAGCAGAACGGACTGGGGCACAGATACGCAGTATTTT
TRBV28	NA	TRBD2	15	TRBJ2-7	CASSSIAGVLYEQYF	TGTGCCAGCAGTTCGATAGCGGGAGTACTCTACGAGCAGTACTTC
TRBV2	NA	NA	12	TRBJ1-2	CASSETGHGYTF	TGTGCCAGCAGTGAAACCGGTCATGGCTACACCTTC
TRBV7-9	NA	NA	13	TRBJ2-7	CASSFHEAYEQYF	TGTGCCAGCAGCTTTCACGAGGCCTACGAGCAGTACTTC
TRBV10-3	NA	NA	14	TRBJ2-1	CAISVREPYNEQFF	TGTGCCATCAGTGTGAGGGAACCCTACAATGAGCAGTTCTTC
TRBV30	NA	TRBD1	14	TRBJ1-5	CAWSKGQANQPQHF	TGTGCCTGGAGTAAAGGACAGGCGAATCAGCCCCAGCATTTT
TRBV29-1	NA	NA	12	TRBJ1-2	CSVHRDPYGYTF	TGCAGCGTTCACAGGGATCCCTATGGCTACACCTTC
TRBV15	NA	TRBD1	15	TRBJ2-3	CATSAMTGGTDTQYF	TGTGCCACCAGCGCTATGACAGGGGGCACAGATACGCAGTATTTT
TRBV10-2	NA	TRBD1	14	TRBJ1-5	CASSGTDSNQPQHF	TGCGCCAGCTCCGGGACAGATAGCAATCAGCCCCAGCATTTT
TRBV12-3/TRBV12-4	NA	NA	13	TRBJ2-1	CAGGGSAHNEQFF	TGTGCCGGCGGGGGCAGCGCCCACAATGAGCAGTTCTTC
TRBV7-2	once	NA	16	TRBJ1-3	CASSLSRGTSGNTIYF	TGTGCCAGCAGCTTATCAAGGGGTACCTCTGGAAACACCATATATTTT
TRBV18	NA	TRBD1	13	TRBJ2-7	CASSPGQSYEQYF	TGTGCCAGCTCACCGGGACAGTCCTACGAGCAGTACTTC
TRBV27	NA	NA	15	TRBJ1-4	CASSLRQATNEKLFF	TGTGCCAGCAGTCTCCGACAAGCAACTAATGAAAAACTGTTTTTT
TRBV27	once	NA	14	TRBJ2-7	CASSFLQGPGEQYF	TGTGCCAGCAGTTTCTTACAGGGTCCGGGCGAGCAGTACTTC
TRBV6-1	NA	TRBD2	16	TRBJ2-7	CASSGGLAGGSYEQYF	TGTGCCAGCAGTGGCGGACTAGCGGGGGGCTCCTACGAGCAGTACTTC
TRBV14	NA	NA	14	TRBJ1-3	CASSVSGSGNTIYF	TGTGCCAGCTCAGTTAGCGGCTCTGGAAACACCATATATTTT